What follows is one TCR beta chain and its context. This entry comes from a study of lymphopenia after photon versus proton radiotherapy. Data came from immunoSEQ multiplex PCR; TCRdb stores just in-frame clones and leaves some out. This sample has under 70,000 clones, with 80% to 95% found just once. The germline V and J ends were trimmed by 3 bases and 6 bases, with 11 bases remaining between them. This CDR3 has 13 amino acids. Germline V CDR1 and CDR2: LGHNA, YSLEER. The sequence was collected from a woman in her 40s with cholangiocarcinoma. The material sequenced was peripheral blood, taken from a patient treated with photon-based radiotherapy. This chain uses TRBV4-3 with TRBJ1-2; D remains ambiguous. The CDR3 DNA reads as TGCGCCAGCAGCCAGACGGGAATTAATGGCTACACCTTC. Protein sequence: CASSQTGINGYTF.